This is a list of T cell receptor beta chains from one sample in a study of blood T cell repertoires in COVID-19. Only in-frame clones appear in the TCRdb table, and some are missing; sequencing was by immunoSEQ multiplex PCR. The data contain tens of thousands of clones, about 91% of them singletons. Sequencing used peripheral blood. Every receptor here comes from a man aged 60 to 75 with acute or convalescent COVID-19. Each CDR3 is given with its conserved first and last residue. The order of the fields is V gene, J gene, D gene, CDR3 protein. D genes are given only for firm matches.

V gene: TRBV6-4; J gene: TRBJ1-1; D gene: TRBD1; CDR3 protein: CASSPGDRGTMNTEAFF
V gene: TRBV7-2; J gene: TRBJ1-3; D gene: NA; CDR3 protein: CASSPQGHSGNTIYF
V gene: TRBV29-1; J gene: TRBJ2-1; D gene: NA; CDR3 protein: CSGGGPYNEQFF
V gene: TRBV5-4; J gene: TRBJ2-5; D gene: NA; CDR3 protein: CASSSWDSGGEETQYF
V gene: TRBV5-1; J gene: TRBJ1-1; D gene: NA; CDR3 protein: CASSYESVNTEAFF
V gene: TRBV7-9; J gene: TRBJ1-3; D gene: TRBD1; CDR3 protein: CASSRSLGQGSWGNTIYF
V gene: TRBV5-5; J gene: TRBJ2-3; D gene: NA; CDR3 protein: CASSLGHASTDTQYF
V gene: TRBV15; J gene: TRBJ2-4; D gene: NA; CDR3 protein: CATSITGQNIQYF
V gene: TRBV2; J gene: TRBJ1-2; D gene: TRBD1; CDR3 protein: CASSAPGQGHYTF
V gene: TRBV19; J gene: TRBJ1-1; D gene: NA; CDR3 protein: CASTLGHAEAFF
V gene: TRBV6-6; J gene: TRBJ2-2; D gene: TRBD1; CDR3 protein: CASSPYSPGQGTGELFF
V gene: TRBV7-8; J gene: TRBJ2-1; D gene: TRBD2; CDR3 protein: CASSPTSGRAVDEQFF
V gene: TRBV20-1; J gene: TRBJ2-1; D gene: NA; CDR3 protein: CSASPSVIYNEQFF
V gene: TRBV21-1; J gene: TRBJ2-2; D gene: NA; CDR3 protein: CASSPSDTMAAGELFF
V gene: TRBV28; J gene: TRBJ2-1; D gene: NA; CDR3 protein: CASSKALRSSSYNEQFF
V gene: TRBV2; J gene: TRBJ2-5; D gene: TRBD2; CDR3 protein: CASSILAGQETQYF
V gene: TRBV10-1; J gene: TRBJ1-6; D gene: TRBD1; CDR3 protein: CATTPPGQPNNSPLHF
V gene: TRBV28; J gene: TRBJ2-3; D gene: NA; CDR3 protein: CASSSVSGSTDTQYF
V gene: TRBV19; J gene: TRBJ2-3; D gene: TRBD1; CDR3 protein: CASSVSGTGSDTQYF
V gene: TRBV19; J gene: TRBJ1-4; D gene: TRBD1; CDR3 protein: CASSHRGSEKLFF
V gene: TRBV19; J gene: TRBJ1-6; D gene: NA; CDR3 protein: CASSTAIYNSPLHF
V gene: TRBV4-1; J gene: TRBJ2-7; D gene: NA; CDR3 protein: CASSQEWLTGPDYEQYF
V gene: TRBV7-2; J gene: TRBJ1-5; D gene: TRBD1; CDR3 protein: CASSKQGNLGNQPQHF
V gene: TRBV5-1; J gene: TRBJ2-1; D gene: TRBD1; CDR3 protein: CASSLGIQGHNEQFF
V gene: TRBV5-4; J gene: TRBJ2-3; D gene: TRBD1; CDR3 protein: CASSRDRGKTDTQYF
V gene: TRBV27; J gene: TRBJ2-7; D gene: TRBD2; CDR3 protein: CASSSSGRAEQYF
V gene: TRBV19; J gene: TRBJ1-2; D gene: NA; CDR3 protein: CASSMNPGNYGYTF
V gene: TRBV28; J gene: TRBJ2-2; D gene: NA; CDR3 protein: CASRPLRDKNTGELFF
V gene: TRBV2; J gene: TRBJ2-1; D gene: NA; CDR3 protein: CASRVQAGQYNEQFF
V gene: TRBV5-6; J gene: TRBJ1-6; D gene: TRBD1; CDR3 protein: CASSLGDGTGFTSPLHF
V gene: TRBV6-5; J gene: TRBJ1-6; D gene: NA; CDR3 protein: CASRTDYNSPLHF
V gene: TRBV6-2/TRBV6-3; J gene: TRBJ2-5; D gene: TRBD2; CDR3 protein: CASSYSGLAGPETQYF
V gene: TRBV18; J gene: TRBJ1-1; D gene: NA; CDR3 protein: CASSPAMGQNTEAFF
V gene: TRBV11-2; J gene: TRBJ1-1; D gene: TRBD1; CDR3 protein: CASSNRQGYTEAFF
V gene: TRBV10-3; J gene: TRBJ1-4; D gene: TRBD1; CDR3 protein: CAISESWSVGRTGEKLFF
V gene: TRBV29-1; J gene: TRBJ1-1; D gene: NA; CDR3 protein: CSVVGQGKNTEAFF
V gene: TRBV4-3; J gene: TRBJ1-4; D gene: TRBD1; CDR3 protein: CASSTRQGLEKLFF
V gene: TRBV21-1; J gene: TRBJ2-6; D gene: NA; CDR3 protein: CASSKGETGETGANVLTF
V gene: TRBV7-7; J gene: TRBJ2-1; D gene: TRBD2; CDR3 protein: CASSPQAGGNEQFF
V gene: TRBV29-1; J gene: TRBJ2-4; D gene: TRBD2; CDR3 protein: CSVVFIRGGVNIQYF
V gene: TRBV5-1; J gene: TRBJ1-1; D gene: NA; CDR3 protein: CASSGTQGNTEAFF
V gene: TRBV19; J gene: TRBJ1-2; D gene: TRBD1; CDR3 protein: CASSTQDRGLYGYTF
V gene: TRBV27; J gene: TRBJ2-7; D gene: TRBD1; CDR3 protein: CASSLGQGAGGQYF
V gene: TRBV28; J gene: TRBJ1-4; D gene: NA; CDR3 protein: CASSLRGSANEKLFF
V gene: TRBV11-2; J gene: TRBJ2-1; D gene: TRBD2; CDR3 protein: CASSLNGGRGEQFF
V gene: TRBV20-1; J gene: TRBJ2-5; D gene: NA; CDR3 protein: CSASSHENQYF
V gene: TRBV28; J gene: TRBJ2-1; D gene: TRBD2; CDR3 protein: CASSSLAGGPNEQFF
V gene: TRBV5-1; J gene: TRBJ2-2; D gene: TRBD2; CDR3 protein: CASSLAGSGIYGELFF
V gene: TRBV30; J gene: TRBJ1-5; D gene: NA; CDR3 protein: CAWSIKNSNQPQHF
V gene: TRBV21-1; J gene: TRBJ1-5; D gene: NA; CDR3 protein: CASSKARTGLHF
V gene: TRBV3-1/TRBV3-2; J gene: TRBJ1-3; D gene: TRBD1; CDR3 protein: CASSLSRDRGNTIYF
V gene: TRBV29-1; J gene: TRBJ1-5; D gene: TRBD1; CDR3 protein: CSAIQGGGNQPQHF
V gene: TRBV9; J gene: TRBJ2-7; D gene: TRBD2; CDR3 protein: CASSKYSGTSSNEQYF